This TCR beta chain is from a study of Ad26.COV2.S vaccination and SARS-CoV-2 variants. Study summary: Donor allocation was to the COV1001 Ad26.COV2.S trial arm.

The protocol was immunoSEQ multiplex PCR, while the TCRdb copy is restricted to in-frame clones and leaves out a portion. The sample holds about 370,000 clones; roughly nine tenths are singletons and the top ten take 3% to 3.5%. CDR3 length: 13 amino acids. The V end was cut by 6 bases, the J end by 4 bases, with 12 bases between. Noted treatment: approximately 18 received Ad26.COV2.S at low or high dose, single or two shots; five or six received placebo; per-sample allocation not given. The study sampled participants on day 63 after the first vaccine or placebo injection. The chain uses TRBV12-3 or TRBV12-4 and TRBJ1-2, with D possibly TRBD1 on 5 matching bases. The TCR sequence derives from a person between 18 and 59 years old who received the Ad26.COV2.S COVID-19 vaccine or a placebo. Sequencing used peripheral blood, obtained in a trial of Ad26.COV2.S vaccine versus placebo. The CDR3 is CASRFDSSYGYTF. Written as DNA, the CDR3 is TGTGCCAGCAGGTTCGACAGTTCCTATGGCTACACCTTC.